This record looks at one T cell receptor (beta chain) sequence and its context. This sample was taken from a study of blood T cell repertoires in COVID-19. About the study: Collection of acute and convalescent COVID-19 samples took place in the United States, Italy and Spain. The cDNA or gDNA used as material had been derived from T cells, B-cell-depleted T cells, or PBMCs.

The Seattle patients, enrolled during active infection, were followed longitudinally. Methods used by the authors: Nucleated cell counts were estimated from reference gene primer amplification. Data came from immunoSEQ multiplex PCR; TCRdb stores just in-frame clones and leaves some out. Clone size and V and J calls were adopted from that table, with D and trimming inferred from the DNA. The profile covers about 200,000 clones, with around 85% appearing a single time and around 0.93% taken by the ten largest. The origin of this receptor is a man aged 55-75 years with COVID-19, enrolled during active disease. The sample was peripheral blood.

The CDR3 spells CSVEGGTEAFF. The CDR3 DNA is TGCAGCGTTGAGGGAGGAACTGAAGCTTTCTTT. The rearrangement joins TRBV29-1 to TRBJ1-1; D is unclear. Trimming removed 3 bases from V and 5 bases from J, with 7 bases in between. CDR3 length: 11 residues. Germline loops: CDR1 SQVTM, CDR2 ANQGSEA.